This T cell receptor beta chain was identified in a study of blood T cell repertoires in COVID-19 (TCRdb year 2020). About the study as a whole: Collaborator samples came from the United States, Italy and Spain and covered acute and convalescent phases of COVID-19. The material from the prospective study consisted of cDNA or gDNA derived from T cells, B-cell-depleted T cells, or PBMCs. Subjects who had been exposed to COVID-19, were actively infected with it, or had recovered from it provided the deeply sampled blood TCRbeta repertoires that made up the dataset. A freely available public database, intended as a resource for researchers studying the immune response to SARS-CoV-2, is where the repertoires were released. The samples were drawn from the first 160 participants of the ongoing ImmuneRACE study and from 950 to 1,500 subjects provided by 6 global collaborators. Sample metadata almost always included a de-identified subject ID, COVID-19 status, age in years and sex. Where HLA class I and class II types were available, the types were taken from metadata supplied by the sample provider, not from assay-based typing. Points the paper makes about the study in general: How much clinical and demographic metadata was included differed by source and by participant, and the metadata was provided uncurated.

TCRbeta CDR3 regions were amplified from genomic DNA by means of the immunoSEQ Assay, a bias-controlled multiplex PCR. Turning to the authors' computational methods: The number of nucleated cells in each sample was estimated from the amplification of reference gene primers within the assay. Sequence reads were collapsed and filtered to measure the absolute abundance of every unique TCRbeta CDR3 rearrangement. For each sample, productive Simpson clonality was calculated as the square root of Simpson's diversity index over productive rearrangements. TCRdb carries this immuneACCESS record with in-frame sequences only. Its versions omit some clonotypes, under half of them owing to an unresolved V gene in the studies checked, with the rest unexplained. That table is the source of V, J and clone size, and D and trimming were worked out from the DNA. The sample table shows some 240,000 clones, and approximately 83% are seen once. The top ten constitute about 3.3% of the sample.

The CDR3 holds 11 amino acids from the cysteine to the phenylalanine. Just the 33-base CDR3 DNA is kept, in frame starting at base 1. From the germline V gene, CDR1 is SGHRS and CDR2 is YFSETQ. Relative to germline, V is 4 bases shorter and J is 5 bases shorter, with 4 bases between their ends. Concerning this clone: Its cognate antigen has yet to be identified. No qualities accompany the bases; no much larger clone lies one base away.

Participants in the prospective study were enrolled through a virtual design, were aged roughly 18 to 95 years, and lived in roughly 24 United States geographic areas. In the prospective study, cohorts were assigned on the basis of participant-reported clinical history obtained from a screening survey and a study questionnaire. Each participant in the prospective study had whole blood, serum and a nasopharyngeal or oropharyngeal swab collected by mobile phlebotomists. Additional blood draws and questionnaires over an approximately two-month period could optionally be provided by prospective study participants. Before DNA extraction, blood samples from the prospective study were shipped at room temperature or frozen.

Sequencing input: PBMCs or T cells enriched from blood (not recorded which). This TCR was sampled from a woman in her thirties or forties with acute COVID-19. Recombination joined TRBV5-1 with TRBJ2-1, with the identity of the D gene unclear. The CDR3 region reads CASSPNNEQFF. The bases are TGCGCCAGCAGCCCAAACAATGAGCAGTTCTTC. This CDR3, with the reference TRBV5-1 and TRBJ2-1 proteins standing in past its ends, gives the full variable domain KAGVTQTPRYLIKTRGQQVTLSCSPISGHRSVSWYQQTPGQGLQFLFEYFSETQRNKGNFPGRFSGRQFSNSRSEMNVSTLELGDSALYLCASSPNNEQFFGPGTRLTVL.